The next 16 T cell receptor beta chains were all read from a single sample in a study of radiotherapy plus CTLA-4 blockade in lung cancer. Clones were read by immunoSEQ multiplex PCR, and TCRdb kept only the in-frame ones, dropping some. The sample records about 120,000 clones, just under 90% being singletons. Here the sequenced sample was peripheral blood, taken from a patient treated with radiotherapy plus ipilimumab. Source of these receptors: a human donor with non-small cell lung cancer that progressed on radiotherapy plus ipilimumab.

The chain employs TRBV19 and TRBJ2-1; no definite D call. V was trimmed by 0 bases and J by 10 bases, leaving 10 bases between them. The length of the CDR3 is 13 residues. CDR1 is LNHDA and CDR2 is SQIVND in the germline V gene (reference sequence). The chain's CDR3 is CASSIEGSSEQFF. The CDR3 DNA reads as TGTGCCAGTAGTATAGAAGGCAGTAGCGAGCAGTTCTTC.

The genes are TRBV4-1 and TRBJ2-5, with TRBD2 identical over 12 bases. The V gene end was trimmed by 0 bases and the J gene end by 2 bases; junction bases not matched to a gene: 13. This CDR3 is 20 amino acids long. Germline assignment: CDR1 MGHRA and CDR2 YSYEKL. The CDR3, as DNA: TGCGCCAGCAGCCAAGAAAAGGGAGGCGGACTAGCGGGATTTCAAGAGACCCAGTACTTC. Its translation is CASSQEKGGGLAGFQETQYF.

This chain connects TRBV6-1 to TRBJ2-3, with D possibly called TRBD1 or TRBD2 (5 bases each). Deletions cut 6 bases from V and 0 bases from J, with 13 bases between. The CDR3 length is 15 residues. Looked up from germline, CDR1 is MNHNS and CDR2 is SASEGT. DNA for the CDR3: TGTGCCAGCAGGGACCGGGACCGAAGCACAGATACGCAGTATTTT. Amino acids: CASRDRDRSTDTQYF.

The chain is built from TRBV29-1 and TRBJ2-1, with a tentative D call TRBD2 (5 bases). Germline-derived CDR1 and CDR2 are SQVTM and ANQGSEA. This CDR3 comprises 12 residues. Trimming removed 3 bases at V and 4 bases at J, with 7 bases between. The CDR3 loop is CSVDRGYNEQFF. The CDR3 DNA follows: TGCAGCGTTGATCGGGGTTACAATGAGCAGTTCTTC.

About this clone: Other nucleotide sequences in the sample specify the same CDR3. The V and J genes are TRBV6-5 and TRBJ2-2; maybe TRBD2 (6 bases). From germline, CDR1 is MNHEY and CDR2 SVGAGI. Trimming removed 0 bases at V and 4 bases at J, with 12 bases between. The CDR3 covers 16 residues. The CDR3 is CASSYSRLGGTGELFF. Written as DNA, the CDR3 is TGTGCCAGCAGTTACTCCCGACTAGGAGGCACCGGGGAGCTGTTTTTT.

The gene calls are TRBV29-1 and TRBJ2-7; tentative D call: TRBD2 (5 bases). V lost 0 bases and J lost 3, with 18 bases in between. Germline loops: CDR1 SQVTM, CDR2 ANQGSEA. This CDR3 is 16 amino acids long. The CDR3 DNA is TGCAGCGTTGAAGATCGGGGTTCCGAGCGAGGCTACGAGCAGTACTTC. Translated: CSVEDRGSERGYEQYF.

The V gene is TRBV16, the J gene TRBJ1-2; 7 nucleotides agree with TRBD1. The CDR3 spans 16 residues. Germline V gives CDR1 KGHSY, CDR2 FQNENV. J was trimmed by 3 bases and V by 0 bases; bases with no gene match: 7. CDR3 bases: TGTGCCAGCAGCCAATCGCGGCGGCAGGGGGACTATGGCTACACCTTC. Translated, it gives CASSQSRRQGDYGYTF.

This clone was seen a single time. V is TRBV7-9 and J is TRBJ2-7; D call uncertain. V was cut by 1 base and J by 6 bases, with 13 bases left in between. The CDR3 consists of 14 residues. Germline CDR1 SEHNR, CDR2 FQNEAQ (reference sequence). CDR3 region: CASSLDLSSAEQYF. The DNA for the CDR3 is TGTGCCAGCAGCTTAGATTTATCTTCTGCCGAGCAGTACTTC.

The rearrangement links TRBV19 to TRBJ2-7; D is unresolved. The germline V gene has CDR1 LNHDA and CDR2 SQIVND (reference sequence). The CDR3 spans 15 residues. V dropped 7 bases and J dropped 0 bases, with 16 bases sitting between them. CDR3 residues: CASTAGSSASYEQYF. In DNA form, the CDR3 reads TGTGCCAGTACCGCCGGGTCCTCAGCCTCCTACGAGCAGTACTTC. The full variable domain, completed using reference TRBV19 and TRBJ2-7, is DGGITQSPKYLFRKEGQNVTLSCEQNLNHDAMYWYRQDPGQGLRLIYYSQIVNDFQKGDIAEGYSVSREKKESFPLTVTSAQKNPTAFYLCASTAGSSASYEQYFGPGTRLTVT.

The gene calls are TRBV25-1 and TRBJ1-4; D possibly corresponds to TRBD1 (5 bases). Looked up from germline, CDR1 is MGHDK and CDR2 is SYGVNS. Between the trimmed V and J ends, which lost 2 bases and 4 bases, there was a span of 8 bases. The CDR3 consists of 14 residues. The CDR3 loop is CASSERQGNEKLFF. The CDR3 DNA reads TGTGCCAGCAGTGAACGGCAGGGTAATGAAAAACTGTTTTTT. The whole variable domain, remainder taken from reference TRBV25-1 and TRBJ1-4, is EADIYQTPRYLVIGTGKKITLECSQTMGHDKMYWYQQDPGMELHLIHYSYGVNSTEKGDLSSESTVSRIRTEHFPLTLESARPSHTSQYLCASSERQGNEKLFFGSGTQLSVL.

This chain connects TRBV9 to TRBJ1-1; the D gene is possibly TRBD1 (5 bases). Germline V gives CDR1 SGDLS, CDR2 YYNGEE. The CDR3 is 15 amino acids. The ends were cut back, 2 bases at V and 1 base at J, with 12 bases in the middle. CDR3 region: CASSVDGGTNTEAFF. In nucleotides, the CDR3 is TGTGCCAGCAGCGTCGACGGGGGAACGAACACTGAAGCTTTCTTT.

The V and J genes are TRBV19 and TRBJ1-2; 9 positions agree with TRBD1. Losses at the gene ends were 6 bases for V and 8 bases for J; bases not matched to a gene: 7. Germline assignment: CDR1 LNHDA and CDR2 SQIVND (reference sequence). The CDR3 spans 13 residues. CDR3 loop: CASSLGQGWGYTF. CDR3 nucleotide sequence: TGTGCCAGTAGCCTCGGACAGGGGTGGGGCTACACCTTC.

This clone has only one observation. This rearrangement joins TRBV6-5 to TRBJ2-1; 10 bases fit TRBD2. The length of the CDR3 is 16 residues. CDR1 and CDR2 from the germline V gene are MNHEY and SVGAGI. Losses at the gene ends were 0 bases for V and 5 bases for J; bases not matched to a gene: 4. In DNA form, the CDR3 reads TGTGCCAGCAGTTACTCTAGCGGGAGGTTAAACAATGAGCAGTTCTTC. Translated, it gives CASSYSSGRLNNEQFF.

V and J are TRBV19 and TRBJ1-5; perhaps TRBD1 as D (5 bases). The CDR3 loop spans 15 amino acids. V gave up 4 bases and J gave up 0 bases, with 10 bases separating them. From germline, CDR1 is LNHDA and CDR2 SQIVND (reference sequence). The CDR3 nucleotides are TGTGCCAGTAGTAGTCGACAGTATAGCAATCAGCCCCAGCATTTT. Translating it yields CASSSRQYSNQPQHF.

The J gene is TRBJ2-7, the V gene TRBV4-1, with 8 bases aligning to TRBD2. The CDR3 loop spans 20 amino acids. The V and J ends lost 0 bases and 0 bases, in that order; junction bases with no gene match: 16. Looked up from germline, CDR1 is MGHRA and CDR2 is YSYEKL. CDR3 sequence: CASSQDTSELAAGGSYEQYF. The DNA for the CDR3 is TGCGCCAGCAGCCAAGATACGTCCGAACTAGCGGCCGGGGGCTCCTACGAGCAGTACTTC.

The chain has TRBV6-5 and TRBJ2-5; a weak D match, TRBD2 (6 bases). Trimming took 0 bases from V and 5 from J, leaving 16 bases between them. The CDR3 has 16 amino acids. CDR1 is MNHEY and CDR2 is SVGAGI in the germline V gene. Written as DNA, the CDR3 is TGTGCCAGCAGTTACTCGTTCGGGAGTAGGGCGGAGACCCAGTACTTC. This gives the protein CASSYSFGSRAETQYF.